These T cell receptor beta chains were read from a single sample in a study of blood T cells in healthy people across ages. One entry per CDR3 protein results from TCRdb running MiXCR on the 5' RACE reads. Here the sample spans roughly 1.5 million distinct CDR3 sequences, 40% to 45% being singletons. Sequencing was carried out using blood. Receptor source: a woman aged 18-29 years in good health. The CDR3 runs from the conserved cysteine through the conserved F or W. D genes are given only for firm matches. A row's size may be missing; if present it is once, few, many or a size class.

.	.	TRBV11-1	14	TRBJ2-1	CASRKAGDYNEQFF	TGTGCCAGCAGAAAGGCGGGCGACTACAATGAGCAGTTCTTC
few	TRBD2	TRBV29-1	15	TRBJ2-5	CSVDGAGGFQETQYF	TGCAGCGTTGACGGCGCGGGAGGGTTCCAAGAGACCCAGTACTTC
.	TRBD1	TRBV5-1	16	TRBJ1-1	CASSLAAGTVNTEAFF	TGCGCCAGCAGCTTGGCCGCTGGGACAGTGAACACTGAAGCTTTCTTT
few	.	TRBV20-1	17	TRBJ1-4	CSAPPRHFGATNEKLFF	TGCAGTGCTCCCCCCCGTCACTTCGGGGCAACTAATGAAAAACTGTTTTTT
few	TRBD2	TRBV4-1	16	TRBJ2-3	CASSQEVAGGGDTQYF	TGCGCCAGCAGCCAAGAGGTAGCGGGAGGAGGAGATACGCAGTATTTT
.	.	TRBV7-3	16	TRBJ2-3	CASSSTGSSHTDTQYF	TGTGCCAGCAGCTCAACTGGGAGTTCCCACACAGATACGCAGTATTTT
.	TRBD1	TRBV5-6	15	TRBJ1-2	CASITGTGIADGYTF	TGTGCCAGCATCACCGGGACAGGGATCGCTGATGGCTACACCTTC
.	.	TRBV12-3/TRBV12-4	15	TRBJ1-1	CASTLRGAPNTEAFF	TGTGCCAGCACCCTCCGGGGGGCTCCGAACACTGAAGCTTTCTTT
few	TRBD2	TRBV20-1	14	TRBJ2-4	CSARLAGPYNEQYF	TGCAGTGCTAGACTAGCGGGACCTTACAATGAGCAGTACTTC
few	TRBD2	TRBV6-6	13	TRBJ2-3	CASSYQTSWSQYF	TGTGCCAGCAGTTACCAGACTAGCTGGTCGCAGTATTTT
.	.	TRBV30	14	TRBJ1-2	CAWTSREGKYGYTF	TGTGCCTGGACTTCTCGAGAGGGGAAGTATGGCTACACCTTC
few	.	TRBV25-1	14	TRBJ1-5	CASSDLNGNQPQHF	TGTGCCAGCAGTGATCTAAACGGCAATCAGCCCCAGCATTTT
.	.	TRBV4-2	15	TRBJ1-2	CASSQEASSNYGYTF	TGTGCCAGCAGCCAAGAAGCATCTTCAAACTATGGCTACACCTTC
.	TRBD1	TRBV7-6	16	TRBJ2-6	CASSAGQDPGANVLTF	TGTGCCAGCAGCGCCGGACAGGACCCTGGGGCCAACGTCCTGACTTTC
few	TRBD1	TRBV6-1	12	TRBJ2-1	CASRDRGPEQFF	TGTGCCAGCAGGGACAGGGGTCCTGAGCAGTTCTTC
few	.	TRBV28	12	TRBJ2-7	CASSRVFYEQYF	TGTGCCAGCAGCCGGGTCTTCTACGAGCAGTACTTC
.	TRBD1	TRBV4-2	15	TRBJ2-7	CASKSAGTGTYEQYF	TGTGCCAGTAAATCAGCCGGGACAGGCACCTACGAGCAGTACTTC
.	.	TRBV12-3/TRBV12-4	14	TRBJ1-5	CASSPSGTSRPQHF	TGTGCCAGCAGTCCCTCCGGGACATCTCGTCCCCAGCATTTT
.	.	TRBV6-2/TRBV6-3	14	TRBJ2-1	CASSYLESYNEQFF	TGTGCCAGCAGTTACTTGGAATCCTACAATGAGCAGTTCTTC
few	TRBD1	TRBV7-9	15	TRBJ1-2	CASSIAGTANYGYTF	TGTGCCAGCAGCATCGCCGGGACAGCAAACTATGGCTACACCTTC
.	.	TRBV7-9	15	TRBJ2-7	CASSFPPGGNYEQYF	TGTGCCAGCAGCTTTCCCCCCGGGGGCAACTACGAGCAGTACTTC
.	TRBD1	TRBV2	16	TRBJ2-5	CASRARQGGFQETQYF	TGTGCCAGCAGAGCAAGACAGGGGGGTTTCCAAGAGACCCAGTATTTC
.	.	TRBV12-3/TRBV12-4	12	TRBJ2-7	CASKPQGSEQYF	TGTGCCAGCAAACCACAGGGCAGCGAGCAGTACTTC
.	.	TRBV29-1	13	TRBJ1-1	CSVEGTENTEAFF	TGCAGCGTTGAAGGGACAGAAAACACTGAAGCTTTCTTT
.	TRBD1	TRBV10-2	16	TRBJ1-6	CASSSQETGAKSPLHF	TGCGCCAGCAGTTCGCAAGAGACAGGGGCTAAGTCACCCCTCCACTTT
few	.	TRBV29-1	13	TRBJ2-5	CSVGLNAQETQYF	TGCAGCGTTGGTTTGAACGCGCAAGAGACCCAGTACTTC
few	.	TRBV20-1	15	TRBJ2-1	CSAPLLGVSYNEQFF	TGCAGTGCTCCATTACTAGGGGTATCCTACAATGAGCAGTTCTTC
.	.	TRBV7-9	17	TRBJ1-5	CASSLGYTGPRNQPQHF	TGTGCCAGCAGCTTAGGCTATACAGGGCCCCGGAATCAGCCCCAGCATTTT
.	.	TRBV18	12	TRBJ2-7	CASSPTNYEQYF	TGTGCCAGCTCACCGACCAACTACGAGCAGTACTTC
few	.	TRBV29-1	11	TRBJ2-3	CSANVPDTQYF	TGCAGCGCAAATGTCCCAGATACGCAGTATTTT
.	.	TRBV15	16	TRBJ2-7	CATSRDPRGASYEQYF	TGTGCCACCAGCAGAGATCCGCGAGGGGCCTCCTACGAGCAGTACTTC
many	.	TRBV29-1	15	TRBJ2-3	CSVGRVLAGPDTQYF	TGCAGCGTTGGACGTGTTTTGGCGGGACCAGATACGCAGTATTTT
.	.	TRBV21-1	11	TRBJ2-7	CLAANFYEQYF	TGTTTAGCAGCTAACTTCTACGAGCAGTACTTC